This T cell receptor (beta chain) was captured in a study of blood T cell repertoires in COVID-19. Turning to the study itself: Both acute and convalescent COVID-19 samples were obtained from the United States, Italy and Spain. The analysed material was cDNA or gDNA that came from T cells, B-cell-depleted T cells, or PBMCs.

The authors' processing: It was from reference gene primer amplification that nucleated cell counts were estimated. Here immunoSEQ multiplex PCR was the method, and the copy in TCRdb shows in-frame clones only, minus some. The V and J calls and clone size are taken from that table; D and trimming were inferred from the DNA. The profile covers roughly 160,000 clones, with about nine tenths appearing a single time and about a quarter taken by the ten largest. The CDR3 runs to 15 residues. CDR1 is SGHRS and CDR2 is YFSETQ in the germline V gene. J gave up 4 bases and V 4 bases, and 10 bases lay outside the gene matches.

V usage is TRBV5-1 and J usage is TRBJ2-5, with TRBD1 matching over 7 bases. This sequence was found in a man aged 55-75 years with acute or convalescent COVID-19. The sample comprised peripheral blood. The CDR3: CASSRKDRDGETQYF. The DNA of the CDR3 is TGCGCCAGCAGCAGGAAAGACAGGGACGGAGAGACCCAGTACTTC.